The sequence of this T cell receptor (beta chain) was determined in a study of blood T cell repertoires in COVID-19. After removal of 7 bases from V and 4 bases from J, the junction contained 7 bases not matched to a gene. The CDR3 is 13 amino acids. The germline V gene encodes CDR1 SGHDT and CDR2 YYEEEE. Assay used: immunoSEQ multiplex PCR; TCRdb lists only in-frame clones, some missing. The data contain some 220,000 clones, 85% to 90% of them singletons. The chain recombines TRBV5-6 with TRBJ1-2; 7 bases match TRBD1. The receptor was isolated from a woman in her 50s in a cohort exposed to, infected with or recovered from COVID-19 (not recorded which). Sample: PBMCs or T cells enriched from blood (not recorded which). CDR3 bases: TGTGCCAGCTGTTCAGGGGGAGCCTATGGCTACACCTTC. Protein product: CASCSGGAYGYTF.